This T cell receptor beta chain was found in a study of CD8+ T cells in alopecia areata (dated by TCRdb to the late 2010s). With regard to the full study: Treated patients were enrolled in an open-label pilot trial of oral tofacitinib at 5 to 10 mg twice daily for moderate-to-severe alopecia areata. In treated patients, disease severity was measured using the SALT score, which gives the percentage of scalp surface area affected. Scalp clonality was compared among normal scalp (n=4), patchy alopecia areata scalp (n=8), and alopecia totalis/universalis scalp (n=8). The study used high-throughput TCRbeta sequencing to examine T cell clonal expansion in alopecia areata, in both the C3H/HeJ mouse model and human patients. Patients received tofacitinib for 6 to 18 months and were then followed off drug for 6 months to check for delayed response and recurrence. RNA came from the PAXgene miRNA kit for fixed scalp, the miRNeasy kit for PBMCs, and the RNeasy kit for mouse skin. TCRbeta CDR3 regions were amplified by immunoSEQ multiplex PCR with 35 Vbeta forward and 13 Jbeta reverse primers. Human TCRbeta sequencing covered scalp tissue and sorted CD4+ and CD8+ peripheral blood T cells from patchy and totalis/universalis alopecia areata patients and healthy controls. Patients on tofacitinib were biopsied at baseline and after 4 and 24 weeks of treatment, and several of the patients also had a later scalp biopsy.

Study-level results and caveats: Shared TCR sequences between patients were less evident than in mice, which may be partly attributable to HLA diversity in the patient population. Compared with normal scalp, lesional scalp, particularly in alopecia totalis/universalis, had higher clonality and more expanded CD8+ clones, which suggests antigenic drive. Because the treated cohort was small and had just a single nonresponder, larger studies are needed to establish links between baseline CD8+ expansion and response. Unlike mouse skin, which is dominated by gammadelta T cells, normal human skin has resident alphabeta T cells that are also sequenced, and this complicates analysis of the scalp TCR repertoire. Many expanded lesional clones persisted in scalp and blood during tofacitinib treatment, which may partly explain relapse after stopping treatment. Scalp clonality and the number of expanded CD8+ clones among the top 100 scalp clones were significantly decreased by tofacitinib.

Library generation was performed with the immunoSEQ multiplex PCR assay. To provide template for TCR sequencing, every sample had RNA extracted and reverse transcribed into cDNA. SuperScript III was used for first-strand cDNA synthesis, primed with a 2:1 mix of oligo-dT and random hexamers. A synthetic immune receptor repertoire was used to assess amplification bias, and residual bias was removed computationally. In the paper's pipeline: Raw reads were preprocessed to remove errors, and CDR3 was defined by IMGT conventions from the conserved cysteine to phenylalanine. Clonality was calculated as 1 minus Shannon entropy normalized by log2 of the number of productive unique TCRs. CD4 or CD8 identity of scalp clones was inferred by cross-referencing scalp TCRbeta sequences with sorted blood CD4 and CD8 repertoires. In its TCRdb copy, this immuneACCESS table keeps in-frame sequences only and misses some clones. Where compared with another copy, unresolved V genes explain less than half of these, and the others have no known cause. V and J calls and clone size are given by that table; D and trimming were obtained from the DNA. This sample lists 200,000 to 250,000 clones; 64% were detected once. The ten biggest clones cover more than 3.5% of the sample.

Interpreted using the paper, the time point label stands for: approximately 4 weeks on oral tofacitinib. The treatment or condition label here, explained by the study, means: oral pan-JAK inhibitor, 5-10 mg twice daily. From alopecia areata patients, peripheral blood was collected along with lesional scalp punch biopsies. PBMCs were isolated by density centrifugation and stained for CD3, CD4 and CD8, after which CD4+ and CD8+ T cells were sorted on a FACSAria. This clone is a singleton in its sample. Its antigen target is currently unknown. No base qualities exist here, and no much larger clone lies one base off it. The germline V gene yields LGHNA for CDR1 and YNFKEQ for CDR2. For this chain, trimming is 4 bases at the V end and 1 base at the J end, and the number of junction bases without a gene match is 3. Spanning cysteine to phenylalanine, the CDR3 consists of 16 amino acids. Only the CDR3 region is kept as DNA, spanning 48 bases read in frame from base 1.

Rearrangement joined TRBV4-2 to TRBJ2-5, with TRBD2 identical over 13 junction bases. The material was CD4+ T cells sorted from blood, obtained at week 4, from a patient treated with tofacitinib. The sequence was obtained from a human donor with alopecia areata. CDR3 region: CASSRGLAGPQETQYF. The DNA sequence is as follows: TGTGCCAGCAGCCGGGGACTAGCGGGACCCCAAGAGACCCAGTACTTC.